This T cell receptor beta chain was recovered during a study of shared clonotypes between healthy human individuals. At the level of the study: The study used three CD4 naive, three CD4 memory, two CD8 naive and one CD8 memory plate per donor.

Note on this clone: Its target is not known.

A split of CD4+ cells into CD45RA+ naive and CD45RA-negative memory subsets was performed. General observations from the study: Memory subsets generally showed lower estimated richness than naive subsets.

For sorted subsets, 150 to 200 ng DNA per replicate equaled about 30,000 T cell genomes. TCRdb keeps only in-frame clones here, not all; method: immunoSEQ multiplex PCR. The sample carries about 520,000 clones, about 96% recorded once. Trimming left V 1 base short and J 5 bases short, with 15 bases between. The CDR3 sequence is 15 residues long. Germline lookup yields CDR1 SGHAT and CDR2 FQDESV (reference sequence). This sequence joins TRBV11-1 and TRBJ2-7; possible D gene TRBD1, 5 bases. Sequenced: naive CD4+ T cells sorted from blood. As for subset: CD45RA+ positively selected. The TCR comes from a woman in her twenties or thirties in good health. The CDR3 is CASSLVSGRPDEQYF. The CDR3 bases are TGTGCCAGCAGCTTAGTCTCAGGGCGGCCGGACGAGCAGTACTTC.